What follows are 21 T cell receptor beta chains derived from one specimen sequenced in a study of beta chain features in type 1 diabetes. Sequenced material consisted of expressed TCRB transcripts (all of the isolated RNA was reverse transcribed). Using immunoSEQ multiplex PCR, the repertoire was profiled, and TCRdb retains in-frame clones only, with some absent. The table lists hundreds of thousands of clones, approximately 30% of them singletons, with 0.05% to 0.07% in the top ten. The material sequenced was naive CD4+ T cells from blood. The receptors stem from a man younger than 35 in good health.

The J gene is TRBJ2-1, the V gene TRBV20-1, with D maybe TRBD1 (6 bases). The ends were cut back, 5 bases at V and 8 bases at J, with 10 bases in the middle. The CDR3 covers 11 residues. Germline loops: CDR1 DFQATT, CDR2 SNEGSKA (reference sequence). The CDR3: CSAQTGYEQFF. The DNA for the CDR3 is TGCAGTGCTCAAACAGGGTATGAGCAGTTCTTC.

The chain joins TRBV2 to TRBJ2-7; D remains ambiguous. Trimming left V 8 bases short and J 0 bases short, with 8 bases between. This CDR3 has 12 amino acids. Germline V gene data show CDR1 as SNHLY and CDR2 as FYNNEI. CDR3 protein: CASGQSSYEQYF. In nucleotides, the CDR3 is TGTGCCAGCGGGCAGAGCTCCTACGAGCAGTACTTC.

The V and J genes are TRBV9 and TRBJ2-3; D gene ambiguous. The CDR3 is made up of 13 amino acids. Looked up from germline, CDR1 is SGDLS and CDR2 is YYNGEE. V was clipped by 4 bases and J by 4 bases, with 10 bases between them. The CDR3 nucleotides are TGTGCCAGCAGCCCTTATAGTGCAGATACGCAGTATTTT. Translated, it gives CASSPYSADTQYF.

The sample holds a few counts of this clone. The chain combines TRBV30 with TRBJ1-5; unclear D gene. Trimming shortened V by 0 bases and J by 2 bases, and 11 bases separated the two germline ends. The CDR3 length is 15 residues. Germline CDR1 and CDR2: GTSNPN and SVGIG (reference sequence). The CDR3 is CAWSVEDGGNQPQHF. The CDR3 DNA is TGTGCCTGGAGTGTGGAAGACGGGGGCAATCAGCCCCAGCATTTT.

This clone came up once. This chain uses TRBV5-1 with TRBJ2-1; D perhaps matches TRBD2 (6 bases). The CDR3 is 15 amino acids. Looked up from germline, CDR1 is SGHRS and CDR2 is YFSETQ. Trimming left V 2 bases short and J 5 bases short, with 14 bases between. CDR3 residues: CASSFAGSTDNEQFF. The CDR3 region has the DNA TGCGCCAGCAGCTTCGCCGGGAGTACGGACAATGAGCAGTTCTTC.

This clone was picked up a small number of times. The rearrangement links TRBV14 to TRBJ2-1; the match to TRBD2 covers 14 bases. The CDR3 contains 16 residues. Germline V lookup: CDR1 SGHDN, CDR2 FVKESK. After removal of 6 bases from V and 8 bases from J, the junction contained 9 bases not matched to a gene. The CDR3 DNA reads TGTGCCAGCAGTTATGGACTAGCGGGAGGAGGAGATGAGCAGTTCTTC. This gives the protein CASSYGLAGGGDEQFF.

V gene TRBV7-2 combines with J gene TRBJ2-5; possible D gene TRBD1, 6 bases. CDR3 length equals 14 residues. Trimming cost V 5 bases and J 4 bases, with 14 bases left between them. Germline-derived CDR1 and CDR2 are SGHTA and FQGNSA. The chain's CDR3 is CASSQGSGRETQYF. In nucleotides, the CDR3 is TGTGCCAGCAGCCAGGGGTCGGGAAGAGAGACCCAGTACTTC.

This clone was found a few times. CDR3 protein: CASSEAGLGASFGIQYF. For the CDR3, the DNA is TGTGCCAGCAGCGAAGCGGGACTAGGGGCAAGTTTTGGCATTCAGTACTTC. The chain couples TRBV21-1 to TRBJ2-4; TRBD2 reflects the table's D call only, with no check against the DNA. TRBV21-1 is listed as a pseudogene. This CDR3 contains 17 residues.

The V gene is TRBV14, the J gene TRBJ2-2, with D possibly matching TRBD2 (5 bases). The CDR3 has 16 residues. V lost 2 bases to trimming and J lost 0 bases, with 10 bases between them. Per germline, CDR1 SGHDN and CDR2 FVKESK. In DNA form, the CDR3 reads TGTGCCAGCAGCCAATTGAGGGCAACGAACACCGGGGAGCTGTTTTTT. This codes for CASSQLRATNTGELFF.

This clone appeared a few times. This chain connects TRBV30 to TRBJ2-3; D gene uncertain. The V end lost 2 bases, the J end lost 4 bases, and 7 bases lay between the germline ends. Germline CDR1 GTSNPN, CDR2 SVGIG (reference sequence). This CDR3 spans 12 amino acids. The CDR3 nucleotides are TGTGCCTGGAGTTTCATCTCAGATACGCAGTATTTT. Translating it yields CAWSFISDTQYF.

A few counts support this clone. CDR3 in amino acids: CAWIRKGATEAFF. DNA for the CDR3: TGTGCCTGGATCCGAAAGGGAGCCACTGAAGCTTTCTTT. The genes are TRBV30 and TRBJ1-1; no firm D call. Deletions cut 4 bases from V and 4 bases from J, with 13 bases between. Looked up from germline, CDR1 is GTSNPN and CDR2 is SVGIG (reference sequence). The CDR3 runs to 13 residues.

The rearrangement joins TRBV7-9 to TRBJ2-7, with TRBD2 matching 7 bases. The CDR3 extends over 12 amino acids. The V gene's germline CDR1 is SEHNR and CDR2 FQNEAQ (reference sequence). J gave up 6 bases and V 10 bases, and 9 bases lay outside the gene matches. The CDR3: CANGDGGSEQYF. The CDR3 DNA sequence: TGTGCCAATGGGGACGGCGGGAGCGAGCAGTACTTC.

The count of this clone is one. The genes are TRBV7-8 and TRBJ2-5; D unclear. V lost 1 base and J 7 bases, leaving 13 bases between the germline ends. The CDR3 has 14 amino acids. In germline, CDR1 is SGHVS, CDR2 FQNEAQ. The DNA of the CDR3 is TGTGCCAGCAGCTTAGTAGGTATTCTCGGGACCCAGTACTTC. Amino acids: CASSLVGILGTQYF.

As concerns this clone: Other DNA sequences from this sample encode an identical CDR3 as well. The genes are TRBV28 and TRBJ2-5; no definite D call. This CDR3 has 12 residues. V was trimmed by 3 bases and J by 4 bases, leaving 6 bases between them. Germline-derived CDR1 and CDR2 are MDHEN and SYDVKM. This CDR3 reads CASSLIRETQYF. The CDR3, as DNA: TGTGCCAGCAGTTTGATTAGAGAGACCCAGTACTTC.

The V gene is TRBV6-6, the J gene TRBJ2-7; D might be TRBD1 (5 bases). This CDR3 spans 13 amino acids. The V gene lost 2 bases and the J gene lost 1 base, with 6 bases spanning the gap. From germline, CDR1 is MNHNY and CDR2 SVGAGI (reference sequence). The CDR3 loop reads CASSYDRSYEQYF. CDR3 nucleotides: TGTGCCAGCAGTTACGACAGATCCTACGAGCAGTACTTC.

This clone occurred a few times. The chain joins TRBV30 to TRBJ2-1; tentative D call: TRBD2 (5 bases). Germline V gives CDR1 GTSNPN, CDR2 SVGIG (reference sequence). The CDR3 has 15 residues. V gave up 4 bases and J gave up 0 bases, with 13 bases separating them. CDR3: CAWTDSSSSYNEQFF. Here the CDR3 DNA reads TGTGCCTGGACGGACTCTTCGAGCTCCTACAATGAGCAGTTCTTC. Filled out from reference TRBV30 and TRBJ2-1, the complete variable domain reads SQTIHQWPATLVQPVGSPLSLECTVEGTSNPNLYWYRQAAGRGLQLLFYSVGIGQISSEVPQNLSASRPQDRQFILSSKKLLLSDSGFYLCAWTDSSSSYNEQFFGPGTRLTVL.

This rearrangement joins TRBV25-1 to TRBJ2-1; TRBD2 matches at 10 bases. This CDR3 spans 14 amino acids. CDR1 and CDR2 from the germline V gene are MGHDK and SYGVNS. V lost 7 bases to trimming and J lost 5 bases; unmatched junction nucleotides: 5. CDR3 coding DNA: TGTGCCAGCATGGCTAGCGGGAGAGACAATGAGCAGTTCTTC. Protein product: CASMASGRDNEQFF.

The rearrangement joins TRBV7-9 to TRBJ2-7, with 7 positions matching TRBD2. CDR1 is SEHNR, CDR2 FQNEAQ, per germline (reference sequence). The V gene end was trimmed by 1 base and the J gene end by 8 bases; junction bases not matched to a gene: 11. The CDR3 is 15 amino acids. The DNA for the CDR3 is TGTGCCAGCAGCTTAGGAGGACTAGGAGGCGACCAGCAGTACTTC. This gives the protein CASSLGGLGGDQQYF.

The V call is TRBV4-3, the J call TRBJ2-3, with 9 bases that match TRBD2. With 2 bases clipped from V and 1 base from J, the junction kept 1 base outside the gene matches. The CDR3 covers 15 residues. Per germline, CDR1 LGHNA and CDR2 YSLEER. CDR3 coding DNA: TGCGCCAGCAGCCAAAGGACTAGCGGCACAGATACGCAGTATTTT. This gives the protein CASSQRTSGTDTQYF.

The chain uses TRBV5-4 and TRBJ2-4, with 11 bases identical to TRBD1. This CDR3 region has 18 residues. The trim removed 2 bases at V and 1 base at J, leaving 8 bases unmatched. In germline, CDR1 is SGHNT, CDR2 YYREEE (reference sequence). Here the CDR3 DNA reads TGTGCCAGCAGCTTTACAGGACAGGGGGCGTTCGCCAAAAACATTCAGTACTTC. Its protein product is CASSFTGQGAFAKNIQYF.

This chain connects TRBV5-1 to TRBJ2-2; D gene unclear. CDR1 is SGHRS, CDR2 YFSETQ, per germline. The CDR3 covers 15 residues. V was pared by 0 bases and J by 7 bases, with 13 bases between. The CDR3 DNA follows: TGCGCCAGCAGCTTGGAAGTAGGCCAGTACGGGGAGCTGTTTTTT. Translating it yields CASSLEVGQYGELFF.